This T cell receptor beta chain was captured by sequencing in a study of technical replicates of blood from a handful of donors. The CDR3 has 15 residues. Produced via immunoSEQ multiplex PCR; TCRdb's table is partial and in-frame only. This sample has 75,000 to 80,000 clones, with 94% found just once. The sample comprised T cells isolated from PBMCs. V is TRBV12-2 and J is TRBJ1-1; the table's D call, TRBD1, was not checked against the DNA. TRBV12-2 is a pseudogene segment. This clonotype was obtained from a human donor in good health. The CDR3 spells CASRFPGHMNTEAFF. The DNA for the CDR3 is TGTGCAAGTCGCTTCCCGGGACACATGAACACTGAAGCTTTCTTT.